One T cell receptor (beta chain) is described in this entry. The antigen is unknown. Sequencing used immunoSEQ multiplex PCR; TCRdb keeps in-frame clones, though not all of them. The sample holds under 5,500 clones, over 75% seen once. The data are from a study of somatic mutations in cytotoxic T cells in rheumatoid arthritis. With 5 bases clipped from V and 5 bases from J, the junction kept 8 bases outside the gene matches. Germline loops: CDR1 MNHEY, CDR2 SMNVEV (reference sequence). This CDR3 has 15 amino acids. General study findings and limits: There were about an eighth of the 65 patients in whom the largest CD8+ clone exceeded 20% of CD8+ cells.

J is TRBJ1-4 and V is TRBV27; 7 bases are shared with TRBD1. The origin of this receptor is a woman aged 60-70 years with rheumatoid arthritis. The specimen was CD8+ T cells sorted from blood. The CDR3 sequence is CASSTRTGANEKLFF. The CDR3 DNA is TGTGCCAGCAGTACCCGGACAGGCGCAAATGAAAAACTGTTTTTT.